Listed below are T cell receptor beta chains from one sample, sequenced in a study of Graves' ophthalmopathy and Graves' hyperthyroidism. One entry per CDR3 protein, called by TCRdb with MiXCR from the multiplex PCR reads. The sample carries around 1.1 million distinct CDR3 sequences, about two fifths recorded once. The specimen was peripheral blood or thyroid tissue (not recorded which). These receptors were taken from an adult man with Graves' hyperthyroidism. Each CDR3 is given with its conserved first and last residue. Each record gives: clone size, D gene, J gene, V gene, CDR3 DNA, CDR3 protein. D genes are given only for firm matches. A row's size may be missing; if present it is once, few, many or a size class.

clone_size: -
d_call: -
j_call: TRBJ1-5
v_call: TRBV7-6
cdr3_nt: TGTGCCAGCAGCTCCCAGTATAGCAATCAGCCCCAGCATTTT
cdr3_aa: CASSSQYSNQPQHF

clone_size: many
d_call: -
j_call: TRBJ1-1
v_call: TRBV29-1
cdr3_nt: TGCAGCGTGATCCCGGGGGGATTGAACACTGAAGCTTTCTTT
cdr3_aa: CSVIPGGLNTEAFF

clone_size: -
d_call: TRBD1
j_call: TRBJ1-3
v_call: TRBV10-3
cdr3_nt: TGTGCCAGCAGTTACCCGACACAGGGGACGGGAAACACCATATATTTT
cdr3_aa: CASSYPTQGTGNTIYF

clone_size: -
d_call: -
j_call: TRBJ2-7
v_call: TRBV6-5
cdr3_nt: TGTGCCAGCAGTTTTCCCGGGGAGCTGTACTTC
cdr3_aa: CASSFPGELYF

clone_size: -
d_call: TRBD1
j_call: TRBJ1-5
v_call: TRBV15
cdr3_nt: TGTGCCACCAGACAGGGGAGTAGTTATCAGCCCCAGCATTTT
cdr3_aa: CATRQGSSYQPQHF

clone_size: -
d_call: -
j_call: TRBJ2-7
v_call: TRBV9
cdr3_nt: TGTGCCAGCAGCCCAAGGAGTAAGCCCTACGAGCAGTACTTC
cdr3_aa: CASSPRSKPYEQYF

clone_size: few
d_call: TRBD1
j_call: TRBJ2-7
v_call: TRBV3-1
cdr3_nt: TGTGCCAGCAGCTTAGAGGGGGCCGGGACAGGTATTCCCGAGCAGTACTTC
cdr3_aa: CASSLEGAGTGIPEQYF

clone_size: -
d_call: TRBD2
j_call: TRBJ2-5
v_call: TRBV10-3
cdr3_nt: TGTGCCAGCAGTGAAGCGGTAGGGAGGGGCGAGACCCAGTACTTC
cdr3_aa: CASSEAVGRGETQYF

clone_size: -
d_call: -
j_call: TRBJ2-7
v_call: TRBV29-1
cdr3_nt: TGCAGCGTTGACGGCAACTACGAGCAGTACTTC
cdr3_aa: CSVDGNYEQYF

clone_size: many
d_call: -
j_call: TRBJ2-7
v_call: TRBV5-6
cdr3_nt: TGTGCCAGCAGCTTGGTAGGAATTCCCTACGAGCAGTACTTC
cdr3_aa: CASSLVGIPYEQYF

clone_size: -
d_call: TRBD2
j_call: TRBJ2-7
v_call: TRBV27
cdr3_nt: TGTGCCACAGGACTAGCCGGATCCCTTAACGAGCAGTACTTC
cdr3_aa: CATGLAGSLNEQYF

clone_size: once
d_call: -
j_call: TRBJ2-1
v_call: TRBV29-1
cdr3_nt: TGCAGCGTTGAAGATCGGGGTACCTACAATGAGCAGTTCTTC
cdr3_aa: CSVEDRGTYNEQFF

clone_size: -
d_call: TRBD1
j_call: TRBJ1-6
v_call: TRBV7-2
cdr3_nt: TGTGCCAGCAGGGATAGGACAGGGGGATCGACACCCCTCCACTTT
cdr3_aa: CASRDRTGGSTPLHF

clone_size: few
d_call: TRBD2
j_call: TRBJ2-2
v_call: TRBV12-3/TRBV12-4
cdr3_nt: TGTGCCAGCAGGTTCCTAGCGGGAGGCTTCACCGGGGAGCTGTTTTTT
cdr3_aa: CASRFLAGGFTGELFF

clone_size: few
d_call: TRBD2
j_call: TRBJ2-7
v_call: TRBV12-3/TRBV12-4
cdr3_nt: TGTGCCAGCAGTTATCACGCTAGCGGGATGTACGAGCAGTACTTC
cdr3_aa: CASSYHASGMYEQYF

clone_size: -
d_call: TRBD1
j_call: TRBJ1-5
v_call: TRBV12-3/TRBV12-4
cdr3_nt: TGTGCCAGCAGTCCCCAACCCGGGACAGGGGTTCAGCCCCAGCATTTT
cdr3_aa: CASSPQPGTGVQPQHF

clone_size: few
d_call: -
j_call: TRBJ2-7
v_call: TRBV19
cdr3_nt: TGTGCCAGTAGGCCCTGGACGGAATCCTACGAGCAGTACTTC
cdr3_aa: CASRPWTESYEQYF

clone_size: -
d_call: TRBD1
j_call: TRBJ1-2
v_call: TRBV20-1
cdr3_nt: TGCAGTGCTAGAGTTGGTTCCAGGGGGAACTATGGCTACACCTTC
cdr3_aa: CSARVGSRGNYGYTF

clone_size: many
d_call: -
j_call: TRBJ1-2
v_call: TRBV29-1
cdr3_nt: TGCAGCGTTGAAGATCCTGAACCGGGGTCCTCCTATGGCTACACCTTC
cdr3_aa: CSVEDPEPGSSYGYTF

clone_size: few
d_call: TRBD1
j_call: TRBJ1-4
v_call: TRBV28
cdr3_nt: TGTGCCAGCAGTTTGCAGGGGGCTTATGAAAAACTGTTTTTT
cdr3_aa: CASSLQGAYEKLFF

clone_size: many
d_call: -
j_call: TRBJ1-1
v_call: TRBV5-1
cdr3_nt: TGCGCCAGCAGCTTGGGCGCAGGGAGCGAAGCTTTCTTT
cdr3_aa: CASSLGAGSEAFF

clone_size: few
d_call: -
j_call: TRBJ1-4
v_call: TRBV12-3/TRBV12-4
cdr3_nt: -
cdr3_aa: CASSLGDRGQQLMKNCFF

clone_size: few
d_call: -
j_call: TRBJ1-2
v_call: TRBV19
cdr3_nt: TGTGCCAGTGCATTACGGCGCTTTTCTAACTATGGCTACACCTTC
cdr3_aa: CASALRRFSNYGYTF

clone_size: once
d_call: TRBD1
j_call: TRBJ1-3
v_call: TRBV7-3
cdr3_nt: TGTGCCAGCAGCTTACGAGGGGACAGGGGGCGTTACACCATATATTTT
cdr3_aa: CASSLRGDRGRYTIYF

clone_size: many
d_call: -
j_call: TRBJ2-5
v_call: TRBV7-9
cdr3_nt: TGTGCCAGCAGCTCCATACGAACAGGAGAGACCCAGTACTTC
cdr3_aa: CASSSIRTGETQYF

clone_size: -
d_call: TRBD2
j_call: TRBJ2-1
v_call: TRBV29-1
cdr3_nt: TGCAGCGTTGAGCCGGGAGGAGACAATGAGCAGTTCTTC
cdr3_aa: CSVEPGGDNEQFF

clone_size: -
d_call: -
j_call: TRBJ1-5
v_call: TRBV4-1
cdr3_nt: TGCGCCAGCAGCCAAGTGGCGGGGGTTGGTAATCAGCCCCAGCATTTT
cdr3_aa: CASSQVAGVGNQPQHF

clone_size: many
d_call: -
j_call: TRBJ1-5
v_call: TRBV19
cdr3_nt: TGTGCCAGTAGTATACGTGGAGGGGCCAGCAATCAGCCCCAGCATTTT
cdr3_aa: CASSIRGGASNQPQHF

clone_size: -
d_call: -
j_call: TRBJ2-7
v_call: TRBV27
cdr3_nt: TGTGCCAGCAGGTGGGACACCAGCTCCTACGAGCAGTACTTC
cdr3_aa: CASRWDTSSYEQYF

clone_size: many
d_call: TRBD2
j_call: TRBJ2-5
v_call: TRBV7-8
cdr3_nt: TGTGCCAGCAGCTCCGGACTAGCGGGGGGCCCAGGGTCCTTC
cdr3_aa: CASSSGLAGGPGSF

clone_size: many
d_call: -
j_call: TRBJ2-7
v_call: TRBV7-2
cdr3_nt: TGTGCCAGCAGCGCCGCCGGGTCCCGAGTCGGGATCGAGCAGTACTTC
cdr3_aa: CASSAAGSRVGIEQYF

clone_size: -
d_call: -
j_call: TRBJ1-1
v_call: TRBV5-1
cdr3_nt: TGTGCCAGCAGCTTATTAAGGGGGGGGTTTGCTTTCTTT
cdr3_aa: CASSLLRGGFAFF

clone_size: many
d_call: TRBD1
j_call: TRBJ2-5
v_call: TRBV7-6
cdr3_nt: TGTGCCAGCAGCTTAGCCGGGACAGGGGGTCAGACCCAGTACTTC
cdr3_aa: CASSLAGTGGQTQYF

clone_size: many
d_call: -
j_call: TRBJ1-1
v_call: TRBV15
cdr3_nt: TGTGCCACCAGCAGAGATAGCACAGGGATGAACACTGAAGCTTTCTTT
cdr3_aa: CATSRDSTGMNTEAFF

clone_size: -
d_call: -
j_call: TRBJ2-6
v_call: TRBV11-3
cdr3_nt: TGTGCCAGCAGCCCTGGCCAGGGTACGGGCTCTGGGGCCAACGTCCTGACTTTC
cdr3_aa: CASSPGQGTGSGANVLTF

clone_size: -
d_call: -
j_call: TRBJ2-2
v_call: TRBV11-3
cdr3_nt: TGTGCCAGCAGCTCCTCGCACGGTAGTGGCGGGGAGCTGTTTTTT
cdr3_aa: CASSSSHGSGGELFF

clone_size: few
d_call: -
j_call: TRBJ2-3
v_call: TRBV25-1
cdr3_nt: TGTGCCAGCAGTGATTATGATACGCAGTATTTT
cdr3_aa: CASSDYDTQYF

clone_size: many
d_call: -
j_call: TRBJ1-1
v_call: TRBV10-2
cdr3_nt: TGCGCCAGCAGTGAGTCAAGGGTAACAGGGCAGAACACTGAAGCTTTCTTT
cdr3_aa: CASSESRVTGQNTEAFF

clone_size: -
d_call: -
j_call: TRBJ2-5
v_call: TRBV6-5
cdr3_nt: TGTGCCAGCAGTAGACACCACTTGGGCAGCCAAGAGACCCAGTACTTC
cdr3_aa: CASSRHHLGSQETQYF

clone_size: few
d_call: -
j_call: TRBJ1-5
v_call: TRBV4-1
cdr3_nt: TGCGCCAGCAGCCCATCCGCCGGGGGTATGGATCAGCCCCAGCATTTT
cdr3_aa: CASSPSAGGMDQPQHF

clone_size: -
d_call: TRBD1
j_call: TRBJ1-2
v_call: TRBV29-1
cdr3_nt: TGCAGCGCTAGGGGACAGGTGGGCGATGGCTACACCTTC
cdr3_aa: CSARGQVGDGYTF

clone_size: few
d_call: -
j_call: TRBJ1-6
v_call: TRBV3-1
cdr3_nt: TGTGCCAGCAGCCCGACAGGCCAAATAACTAATTCACCCCTCCACTTT
cdr3_aa: CASSPTGQITNSPLHF

clone_size: -
d_call: -
j_call: TRBJ1-2
v_call: TRBV29-1
cdr3_nt: TGCAGCGCGTCCGGCAGGGACTATGGCTACACCTTC
cdr3_aa: CSASGRDYGYTF

clone_size: few
d_call: -
j_call: TRBJ1-6
v_call: TRBV9
cdr3_nt: TGTGCCAGCAGCCCCCGGGACACCGGGTATTCACCCCTCCACTTT
cdr3_aa: CASSPRDTGYSPLHF

clone_size: -
d_call: -
j_call: TRBJ2-2
v_call: TRBV5-6
cdr3_nt: TGTGCCAGCAGCTTGGCCGTTAGGGACACCGGGGAGCTGTTTTTT
cdr3_aa: CASSLAVRDTGELFF

clone_size: -
d_call: -
j_call: TRBJ2-2
v_call: TRBV12-3/TRBV12-4
cdr3_nt: TGTGGAACCAGGGCTATCACCGGGGAGCTGTTTTTT
cdr3_aa: CGTRAITGELFF

clone_size: -
d_call: -
j_call: TRBJ2-7
v_call: TRBV7-9
cdr3_nt: TGTGCCAGCAGCTTAAGGTTTGGCCCGATTCCCTACGAGCAGTACTTC
cdr3_aa: CASSLRFGPIPYEQYF

clone_size: many
d_call: -
j_call: TRBJ2-5
v_call: TRBV9
cdr3_nt: TGTGCCAGCAGCGGAACAGGGACGGGGGAGACCCAGTACTTC
cdr3_aa: CASSGTGTGETQYF

clone_size: -
d_call: TRBD1
j_call: TRBJ1-6
v_call: TRBV2
cdr3_nt: TGTGCCAGCAGGCTGCGGGGACAGTATAATTCACCCCTCCACTTT
cdr3_aa: CASRLRGQYNSPLHF

clone_size: many
d_call: -
j_call: TRBJ1-2
v_call: TRBV25-1
cdr3_nt: TGTGCCGGCAGTGAAGGTTCAGGGTCTCGCTATGGCTACACCTTC
cdr3_aa: CAGSEGSGSRYGYTF

clone_size: -
d_call: -
j_call: TRBJ1-3
v_call: TRBV6-1
cdr3_nt: TGTGCCAGCAACCGGGGCCACTCTGGAAACACCATATATTTT
cdr3_aa: CASNRGHSGNTIYF

clone_size: many
d_call: -
j_call: TRBJ2-5
v_call: TRBV15
cdr3_nt: TGTGCCACCAGCAGAGATATGTCGGAGACCCAGTACTTC
cdr3_aa: CATSRDMSETQYF

clone_size: few
d_call: -
j_call: TRBJ1-1
v_call: TRBV11-1
cdr3_nt: TGTGCCAGCAGCTTAACTGATCAGGGCACTGAAGCTTTCTTT
cdr3_aa: CASSLTDQGTEAFF

clone_size: many
d_call: TRBD1
j_call: TRBJ1-2
v_call: TRBV25-1
cdr3_nt: TGTGCCAGCAGTGAATCGAGGGACAGCTTACGCTATGGCTACACCTTC
cdr3_aa: CASSESRDSLRYGYTF

clone_size: -
d_call: -
j_call: TRBJ2-7
v_call: TRBV7-9
cdr3_nt: TGTGCCAGCACCCAGGGGAGGGGGAACGAGCAGTACTTC
cdr3_aa: CASTQGRGNEQYF

clone_size: many
d_call: -
j_call: TRBJ2-7
v_call: TRBV20-1
cdr3_nt: TGCAGTGCCCCGGACTGGATGGGGCAGCAGTACTTC
cdr3_aa: CSAPDWMGQQYF

clone_size: few
d_call: TRBD1
j_call: TRBJ1-2
v_call: TRBV19
cdr3_nt: TGTGCCAGTAAAAACCGGGACAGGGGAGACTATGGCTACACCTTC
cdr3_aa: CASKNRDRGDYGYTF